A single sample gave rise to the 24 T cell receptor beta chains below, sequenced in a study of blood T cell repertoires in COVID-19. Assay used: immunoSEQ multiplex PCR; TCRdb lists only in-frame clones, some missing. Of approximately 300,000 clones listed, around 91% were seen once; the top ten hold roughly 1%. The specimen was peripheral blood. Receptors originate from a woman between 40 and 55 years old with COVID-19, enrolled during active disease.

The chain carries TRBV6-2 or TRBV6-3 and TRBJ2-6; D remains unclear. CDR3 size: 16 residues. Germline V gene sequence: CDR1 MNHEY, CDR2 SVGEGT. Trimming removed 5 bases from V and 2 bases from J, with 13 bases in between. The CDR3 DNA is TGTGCCAGCAGTACGAGCCATATCACTGGGGCCAACGTCCTGACTTTC. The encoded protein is CASSTSHITGANVLTF.

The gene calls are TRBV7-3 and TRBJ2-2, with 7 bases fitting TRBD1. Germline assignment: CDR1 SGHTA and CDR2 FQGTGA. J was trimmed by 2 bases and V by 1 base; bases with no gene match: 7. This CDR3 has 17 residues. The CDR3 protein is CASSLKTGSGNTGELFF. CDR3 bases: TGTGCCAGCAGCTTAAAGACAGGGTCAGGCAACACCGGGGAGCTGTTTTTT.

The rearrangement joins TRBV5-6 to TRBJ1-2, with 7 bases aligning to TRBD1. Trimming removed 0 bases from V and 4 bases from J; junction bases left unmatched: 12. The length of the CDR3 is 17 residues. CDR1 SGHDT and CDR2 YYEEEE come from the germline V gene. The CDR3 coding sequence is TGTGCCAGCAGCTTGGCGCAGGGGGTTGAGCGCGGCTATGGCTACACCTTC. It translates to CASSLAQGVERGYGYTF.

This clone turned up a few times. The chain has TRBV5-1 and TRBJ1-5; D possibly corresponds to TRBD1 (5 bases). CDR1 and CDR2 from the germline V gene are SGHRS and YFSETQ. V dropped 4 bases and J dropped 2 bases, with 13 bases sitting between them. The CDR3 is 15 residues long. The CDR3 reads CASSALGEGNQPQHF. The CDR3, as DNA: TGCGCCAGCAGCGCCCTGGGGGAGGGCAATCAGCCCCAGCATTTT. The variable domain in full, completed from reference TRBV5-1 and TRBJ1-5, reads KAGVTQTPRYLIKTRGQQVTLSCSPISGHRSVSWYQQTPGQGLQFLFEYFSETQRNKGNFPGRFSGRQFSNSRSEMNVSTLELGDSALYLCASSALGEGNQPQHFGDGTRLSIL.

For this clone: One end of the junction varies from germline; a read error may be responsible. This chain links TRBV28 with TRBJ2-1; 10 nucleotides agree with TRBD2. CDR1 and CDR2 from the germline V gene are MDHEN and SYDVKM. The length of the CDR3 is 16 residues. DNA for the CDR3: TGTGCCACCAGTGGTCTAGCGGGGGTCTCCTACAATGAGCAGTTCTTC. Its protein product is CATSGLAGVSYNEQFF.

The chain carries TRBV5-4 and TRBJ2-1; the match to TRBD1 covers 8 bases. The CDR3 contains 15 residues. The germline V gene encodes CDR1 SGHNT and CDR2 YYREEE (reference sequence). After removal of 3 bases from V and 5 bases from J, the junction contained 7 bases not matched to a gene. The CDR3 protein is CASSYGQGLNNEQFF. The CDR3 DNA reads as TGTGCCAGCAGCTACGGACAGGGCTTAAACAATGAGCAGTTCTTC.

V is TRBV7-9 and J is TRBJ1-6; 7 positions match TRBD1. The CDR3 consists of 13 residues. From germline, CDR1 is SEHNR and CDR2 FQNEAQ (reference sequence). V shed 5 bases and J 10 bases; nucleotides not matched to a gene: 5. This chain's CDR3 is CASSTDRESPLHF. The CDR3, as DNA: TGTGCCAGCAGCACCGACAGGGAATCACCCCTCCACTTT.

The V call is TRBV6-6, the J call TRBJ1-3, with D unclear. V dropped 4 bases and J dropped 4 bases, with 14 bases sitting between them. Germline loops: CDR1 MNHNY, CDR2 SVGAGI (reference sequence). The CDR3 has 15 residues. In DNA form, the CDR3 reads TGTGCCAGCAGTTTAGCAGAAGGAGTGGGAAACACCATATATTTT. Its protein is CASSLAEGVGNTIYF.

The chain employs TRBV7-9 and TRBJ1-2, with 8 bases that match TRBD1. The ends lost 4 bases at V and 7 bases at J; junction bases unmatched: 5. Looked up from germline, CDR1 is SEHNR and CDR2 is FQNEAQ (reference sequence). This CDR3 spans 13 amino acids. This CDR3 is CASSSGQGSGYTF. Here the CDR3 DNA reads TGTGCCAGCAGCTCCGGACAGGGCAGTGGCTACACCTTC.

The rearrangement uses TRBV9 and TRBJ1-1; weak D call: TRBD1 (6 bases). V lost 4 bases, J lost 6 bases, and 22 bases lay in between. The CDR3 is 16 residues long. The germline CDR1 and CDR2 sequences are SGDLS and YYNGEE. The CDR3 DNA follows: TGTGCCAGCAGCCCCAATATAGGCAGGGGCCAACCTGAAGCTTTCTTT. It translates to CASSPNIGRGQPEAFF.

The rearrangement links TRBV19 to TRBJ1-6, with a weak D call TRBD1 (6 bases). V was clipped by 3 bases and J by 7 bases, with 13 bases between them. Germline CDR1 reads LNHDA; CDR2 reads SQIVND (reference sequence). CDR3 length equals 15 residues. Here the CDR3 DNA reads TGTGCCAGTAGTATGTGGGGGCTGGGAAATTCACCCCTCCACTTT. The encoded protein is CASSMWGLGNSPLHF.

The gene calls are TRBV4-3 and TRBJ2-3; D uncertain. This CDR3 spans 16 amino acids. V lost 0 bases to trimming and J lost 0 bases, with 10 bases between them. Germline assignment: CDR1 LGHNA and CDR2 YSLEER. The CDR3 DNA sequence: TGCGCCAGCAGCCAAGATCCAGCGAGCAGCACAGATACGCAGTATTTT. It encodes CASSQDPASSTDTQYF.

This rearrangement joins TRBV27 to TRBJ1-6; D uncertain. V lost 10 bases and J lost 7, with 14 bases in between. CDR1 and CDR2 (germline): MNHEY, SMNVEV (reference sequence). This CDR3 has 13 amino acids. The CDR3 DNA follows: TGTGCCACCCAGCAATACAGAAATTCACCCCTCCACTTT. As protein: CATQQYRNSPLHF.

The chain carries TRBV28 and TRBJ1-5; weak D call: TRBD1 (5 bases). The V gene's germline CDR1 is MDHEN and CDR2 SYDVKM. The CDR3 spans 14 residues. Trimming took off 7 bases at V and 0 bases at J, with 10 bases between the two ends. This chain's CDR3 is CASIVGHSNQPQHF. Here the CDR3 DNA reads TGTGCCAGCATTGTCGGACATAGCAATCAGCCCCAGCATTTT.

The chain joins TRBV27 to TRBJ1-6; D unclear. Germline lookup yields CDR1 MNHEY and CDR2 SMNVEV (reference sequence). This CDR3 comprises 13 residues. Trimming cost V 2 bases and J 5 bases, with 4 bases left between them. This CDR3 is CASSLPDNSPLHF. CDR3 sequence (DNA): TGTGCCAGCAGTTTACCGGATAATTCACCCCTCCACTTT.

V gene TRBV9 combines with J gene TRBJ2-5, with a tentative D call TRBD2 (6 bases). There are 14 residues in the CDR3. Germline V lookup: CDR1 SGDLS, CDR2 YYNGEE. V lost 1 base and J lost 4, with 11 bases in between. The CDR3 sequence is CASSVTGSGETQYF. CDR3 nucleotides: TGTGCCAGCAGCGTAACCGGGAGTGGAGAGACCCAGTACTTC.

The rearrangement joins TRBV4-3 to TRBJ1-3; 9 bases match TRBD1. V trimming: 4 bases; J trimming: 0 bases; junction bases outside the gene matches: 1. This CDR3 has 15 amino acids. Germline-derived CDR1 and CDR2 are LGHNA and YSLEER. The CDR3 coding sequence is TGCGCCAGCAGCCCGACAGGGGGCTCTGGAAACACCATATATTTT. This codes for CASSPTGGSGNTIYF.

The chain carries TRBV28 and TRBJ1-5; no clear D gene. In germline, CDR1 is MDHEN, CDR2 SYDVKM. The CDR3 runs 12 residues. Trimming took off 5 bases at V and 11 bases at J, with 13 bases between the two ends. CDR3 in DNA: TGTGCCAGCAGTCGTACTTTTCTGACCCAGCATTTT. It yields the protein CASSRTFLTQHF.

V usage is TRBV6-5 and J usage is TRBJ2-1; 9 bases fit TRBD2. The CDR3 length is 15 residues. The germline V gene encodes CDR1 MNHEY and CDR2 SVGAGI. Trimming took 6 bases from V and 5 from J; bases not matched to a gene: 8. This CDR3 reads CASSLLAGTDNEQFF. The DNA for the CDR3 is TGTGCCAGCAGCCTACTAGCGGGCACAGACAATGAGCAGTTCTTC.

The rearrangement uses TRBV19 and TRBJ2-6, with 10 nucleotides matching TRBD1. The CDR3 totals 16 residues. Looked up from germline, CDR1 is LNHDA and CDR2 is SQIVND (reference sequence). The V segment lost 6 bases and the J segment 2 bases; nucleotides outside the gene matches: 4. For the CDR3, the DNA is TGTGCCAGTAGGCGGGACAGGGGTGCTGGGGCCAACGTCCTGACTTTC. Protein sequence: CASRRDRGAGANVLTF.

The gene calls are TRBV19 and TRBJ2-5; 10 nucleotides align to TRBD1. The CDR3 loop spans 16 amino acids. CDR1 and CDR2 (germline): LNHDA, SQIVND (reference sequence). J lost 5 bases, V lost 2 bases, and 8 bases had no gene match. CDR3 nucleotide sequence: TGTGCCAGTAGTATATGGACAGGGGGTTTTATGGAGACCCAGTACTTC. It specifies CASSIWTGGFMETQYF.

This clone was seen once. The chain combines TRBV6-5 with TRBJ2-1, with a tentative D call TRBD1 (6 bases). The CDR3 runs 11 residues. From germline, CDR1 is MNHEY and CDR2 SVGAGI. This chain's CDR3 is CVTSQGNEQFF. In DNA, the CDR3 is TGTGTTACCAGTCAGGGGAATGAGCAGTTCTTC.

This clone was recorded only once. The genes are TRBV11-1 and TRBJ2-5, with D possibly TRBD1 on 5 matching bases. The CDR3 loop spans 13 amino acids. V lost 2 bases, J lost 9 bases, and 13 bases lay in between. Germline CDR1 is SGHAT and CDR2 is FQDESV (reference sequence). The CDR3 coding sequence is TGTGCCAGCAGCTTACAGGGAATCACGGCCCAGTACTTC. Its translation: CASSLQGITAQYF.

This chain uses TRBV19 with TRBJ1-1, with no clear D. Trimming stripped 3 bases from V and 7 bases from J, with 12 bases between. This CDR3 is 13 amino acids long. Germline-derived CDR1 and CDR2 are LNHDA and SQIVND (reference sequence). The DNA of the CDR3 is TGTGCCAGTAGTATTGGTTCGGAGGATGAAGCTTTCTTT. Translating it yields CASSIGSEDEAFF.